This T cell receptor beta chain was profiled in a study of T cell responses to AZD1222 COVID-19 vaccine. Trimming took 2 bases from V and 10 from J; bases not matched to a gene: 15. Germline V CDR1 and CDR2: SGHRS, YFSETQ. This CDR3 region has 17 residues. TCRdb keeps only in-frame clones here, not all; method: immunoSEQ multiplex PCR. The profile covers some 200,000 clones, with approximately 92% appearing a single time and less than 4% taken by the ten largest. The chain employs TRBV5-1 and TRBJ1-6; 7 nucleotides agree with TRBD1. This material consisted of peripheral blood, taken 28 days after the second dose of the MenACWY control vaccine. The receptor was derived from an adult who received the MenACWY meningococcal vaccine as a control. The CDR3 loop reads CASSFEQGGMEGSPLHF. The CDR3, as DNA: TGCGCCAGCAGCTTCGAGCAGGGGGGGATGGAAGGGTCACCCCTCCACTTT.